This entry concerns a single T cell receptor (beta chain). The antigen is not known. The sample is drawn from a study of cytomegalovirus exposure and HLA in healthy donors. Whole-study context: The roughly 120 validation repertoires matched the roughly 670 first-cohort repertoires in platform, a later analysis reported.

The J segment lost 3 bases and the V segment lost 3 bases, leaving 5 bases of the junction unmatched. The CDR3 spans 15 residues. CDR1 is SGDLS, CDR2 YYNGEE, per germline. Study findings and constraints: Published work reported that the classifier diagnosed cytomegalovirus status with high specificity and sensitivity. It was found in a later analysis that first-cohort TCR clusters tended to co-occur in the 100 to 150 validation repertoires.

Assay used: immunoSEQ multiplex PCR; TCRdb lists only in-frame clones, some missing. Here the sample spans some 140,000 clones, approximately 85% being singletons. The sequence was collected from a woman in her twenties or thirties in good health and CMV-seronegative. Sequencing was done on a sample of PBMCs. The gene calls are TRBV9 and TRBJ1-1; 10 nucleotides agree with TRBD1. This chain's CDR3 is CASSGDRGGDTEAFF. The DNA for the CDR3 is TGTGCCAGCAGCGGGGACAGGGGTGGGGACACTGAAGCTTTCTTT.